Below, 7 T cell receptor beta chains from the same sample are listed, as sequenced in a study of blood T cell repertoires in COVID-19. Generated by immunoSEQ multiplex PCR, the TCRdb table keeps only in-frame clones and is missing some. The sample has fewer than 350,000 clones; approximately 81% are singletons. Sequenced sample: PBMCs or T cells enriched from blood (not recorded which). Every receptor here comes from a woman aged 25 to 45 who had been exposed to COVID-19.

The chain uses TRBV18 and TRBJ2-7; 9 bases line up with TRBD1. The CDR3 has 15 residues. V lost 1 base, J lost 4 bases, and 5 bases stayed unmatched. Germline V gene data show CDR1 as KGHSH and CDR2 as LQKENI. The CDR3 here is CASSPLDRGGYEQYF. The CDR3 DNA is TGTGCCAGCTCACCACTGGACAGGGGAGGTTACGAGCAGTACTTC.

V usage is TRBV5-8 and J usage is TRBJ1-1; TRBD1 agrees at 8 bases. The CDR3 runs to 14 residues. Germline V gene lookup returns CDR1 SGHTS and CDR2 YDEGEE. V was pared by 5 bases and J by 5 bases, with 8 bases of the junction left unmatched. The CDR3 coding sequence is TGTGCCAGCAGACTCGGACAGGGATTAACTGAAGCTTTCTTT. It is translated as CASRLGQGLTEAFF.

The gene calls are TRBV2 and TRBJ2-5; D not resolved. The CDR3 runs 14 residues. Germline V gene lookup returns CDR1 SNHLY and CDR2 FYNNEI. Trimming took 2 bases from V and 5 from J, leaving 12 bases between them. The CDR3 spells CASSESIREETQYF. CDR3 DNA sequence: TGTGCCAGCAGTGAATCTATTCGCGAGGAGACCCAGTACTTC.

This CDR3 is CASSELTSGYNEQFF. For the CDR3, the DNA is TGTGCCAGCAGTGAATTGACTAGCGGTTACAATGAGCAGTTCTTC. The V gene is TRBV6-1, the J gene TRBJ2-1, with TRBD2 identical over 9 bases. V was clipped by 2 bases and J by 4 bases; unmatched bases: 3. The CDR3 consists of 15 residues. Germline assignment: CDR1 MNHNS and CDR2 SASEGT.

This sequence joins TRBV28 and TRBJ1-2; D gene ambiguous. Per the germline V gene, CDR1 is MDHEN and CDR2 is SYDVKM. The CDR3 extends over 10 amino acids. Trimming stripped 10 bases from V and 0 bases from J, with 3 bases between. Here the CDR3 DNA reads TGTGCCACCACTAACTATGGCTACACCTTC. Translated: CATTNYGYTF.

Notes on this clone: Other DNA sequences in this sample translate to the same CDR3. The chain has TRBV4-1 and TRBJ1-1; D not certain. V lost 3 bases and J 0 bases, leaving 11 bases between the germline ends. The CDR3 is 15 residues long. Per germline, CDR1 MGHRA and CDR2 YSYEKL. This CDR3 reads CASSQEGRMNTEAFF. In DNA form, the CDR3 reads TGCGCCAGCAGCCAGGAAGGGAGGATGAACACTGAAGCTTTCTTT.

This chain links TRBV2 with TRBJ2-2; D uncertain. CDR3 length equals 14 residues. Germline CDR1 reads SNHLY; CDR2 reads FYNNEI. Between the trimmed V and J ends, which lost 2 bases and 3 bases, there was a span of 7 bases. The CDR3 nucleotides read TGTGCCAGCAGTGAAAGAGGCTACACCGGGGAGCTGTTTTTT. Amino acid sequence: CASSERGYTGELFF.